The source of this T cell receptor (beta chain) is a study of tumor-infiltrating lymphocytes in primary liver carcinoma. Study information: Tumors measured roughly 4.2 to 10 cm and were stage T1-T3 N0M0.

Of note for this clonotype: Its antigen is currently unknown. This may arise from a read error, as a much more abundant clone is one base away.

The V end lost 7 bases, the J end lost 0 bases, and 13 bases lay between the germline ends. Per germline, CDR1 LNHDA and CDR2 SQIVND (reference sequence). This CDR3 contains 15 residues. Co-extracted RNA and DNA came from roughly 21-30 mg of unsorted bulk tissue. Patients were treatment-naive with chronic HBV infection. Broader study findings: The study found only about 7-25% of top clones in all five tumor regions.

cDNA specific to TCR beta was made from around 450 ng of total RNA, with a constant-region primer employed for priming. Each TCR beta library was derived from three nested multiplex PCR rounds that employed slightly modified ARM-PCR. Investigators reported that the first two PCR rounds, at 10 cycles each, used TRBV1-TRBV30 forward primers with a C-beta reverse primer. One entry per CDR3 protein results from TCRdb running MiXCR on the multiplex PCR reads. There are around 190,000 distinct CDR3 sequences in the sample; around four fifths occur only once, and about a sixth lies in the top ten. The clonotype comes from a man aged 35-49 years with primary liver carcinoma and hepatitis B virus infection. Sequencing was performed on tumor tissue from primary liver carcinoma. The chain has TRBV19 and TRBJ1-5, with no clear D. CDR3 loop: CASNWSRYSNQPQHF. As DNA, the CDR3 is TGTGCCAGTAATTGGAGCCGCTATAGCAATCAGCCCCAGCATTTT.